A single sample is the source of the 8 T cell receptor beta chains below, sequenced in a study of tumor-infiltrating lymphocytes in oesophageal squamous cell carcinoma. Using its own MiXCR run on the PCR reads, TCRdb lists one record per CDR3 protein. Counted here are 15,000 to 25,000 distinct CDR3 sequences, approximately 40% occurring once; the ten biggest clones make up roughly a fifth. The sequencing sample was made of esophageal tumor tissue. The receptors stem from a male donor with esophageal squamous cell carcinoma.

The chain employs TRBV7-2 and TRBJ1-6; D is possibly TRBD1 (5 bases). The CDR3 is made up of 13 amino acids. Deletions cut 3 bases from V and 19 bases from J, with 19 bases between. Germline V gene lookup returns CDR1 SGHTA and CDR2 FQGNSA. CDR3: CASSLAGVPEQHF. CDR3 DNA sequence: TGTGCCAGCAGCTTGGCGGGGGTCCCCGAGCAGCACTTT.

This clonotype was seen only a few times. The chain links TRBV7-8 to TRBJ2-1; 7 nucleotides align to TRBD2. Germline CDR1 and CDR2: SGHVS and FQNEAQ. The trim removed 1 base at V and 0 bases at J, leaving 6 bases unmatched. The CDR3 covers 17 residues. CDR3 region: CASSLGGGSPSYNEQFF. CDR3 DNA sequence: TGTGCCAGCAGCTTAGGGGGAGGGTCCCCCTCCTACAATGAGCAGTTCTTC.

The CDR3 spells CASSRTGTGDYGTQYF. The CDR3 DNA reads as TGTGCCAGCAGCAGAACCGGGACAGGGGATTATGGGACCCAGTACTTC. The chain links TRBV11-1 to TRBJ2-3, with 10 bases aligning to TRBD1. The assigned J gene may be wrong: the sequence end matches TRBJ2-5 better. The CDR3 has 16 amino acids. Germline CDR1 is SGHAT and CDR2 is FQDESV (reference sequence).

This CDR3 reads CASTQGMGTDTQYF. The CDR3, as DNA: TGTGCCAGCACCCAGGGCATGGGTACAGATACGCAGTATTTT. The genes are TRBV28 and TRBJ2-3, with D maybe TRBD1 (5 bases). From germline, CDR1 is MDHEN and CDR2 SYDVKM. The CDR3 is made up of 14 amino acids. Trimming cost V 7 bases and J 3 bases, with 14 bases left between them.

J is TRBJ2-3 and V is TRBV28, with D perhaps matching TRBD1 or TRBD2 (5 bases each). The CDR3 length is 15 residues. The V gene lost 5 bases and the J gene lost 2 bases, with 14 bases spanning the gap. The germline V gene encodes CDR1 MDHEN and CDR2 SYDVKM. The CDR3 bases are TGTGCCAGCAGTGCCCGGGACCGTTACACAGATACGCAGTATTTT. This gives the protein CASSARDRYTDTQYF.

The table lists this clonotype with a few counts. This chain connects TRBV7-8 to TRBJ2-5; 8 nucleotides agree with TRBD2. The length of the CDR3 is 16 residues. Germline loops: CDR1 SGHVS, CDR2 FQNEAQ. The V gene end was trimmed by 8 bases and the J gene end by 4 bases; junction bases not matched to a gene: 15. Written as DNA, the CDR3 is TGTGCCAGCGCTCAAATCCCTCTCAGCGGGAGAGAGACCCAGTACTTC. As protein: CASAQIPLSGRETQYF.

This clonotype was detected many times. The V and J genes are TRBV2 and TRBJ1-1, with a possible D match to TRBD1 (5 bases). Trimming took off 7 bases at V and 2 bases at J, with 11 bases between the two ends. The CDR3 is made up of 13 amino acids. Germline lookup yields CDR1 SNHLY and CDR2 FYNNEI. CDR3 sequence: CASTGHRNTEAFF. Written as DNA, the CDR3 is TGTGCCAGCACAGGACACAGAAACACTGAAGCTTTCTTT.

This clonotype was recorded many times. This chain links TRBV7-9 with TRBJ1-6; D perhaps matches TRBD1 (5 bases). Trimming took off 8 bases at V and 6 bases at J, with 11 bases between the two ends. Germline lookup yields CDR1 SEHNR and CDR2 FQNEAQ (reference sequence). There are 13 residues in the CDR3. DNA for the CDR3: TGTGCCAGCGGGGGAGAAAGTAATTCACCCCTCCACTTT. Its protein is CASGGESNSPLHF. The whole variable domain, filled in from reference TRBV7-9 and TRBJ1-6, reads DTGVSQNPRHKITKRGQNVTFRCDPISEHNRLYWYRQTLGQGPEFLTYFQNEAQLEKSRLLSDRFSAERPKGSFSTLEIQRTEQGDSAMYLCASGGESNSPLHFGNGTRLTVT.